These T cell receptor beta chains were read from a single sample in a study of shared clonotypes between healthy human individuals. TCRdb's copy holds only in-frame clones and misses some; the assay was immunoSEQ multiplex PCR. This sample has over 2,000,000 clones, with about 94% found just once. The material sequenced was naive CD8+ T cells from PBMCs. Receptor source: a man aged 18 to 30 in good health. Some clones in this sample may be carry-over from other donors' samples. Both conserved end residues are part of each CDR3. Fields, in order: J gene, clone size, CDR3 length, V gene, D gene, CDR3 protein, CDR3 DNA. D genes are given only for firm matches. A row's size may be missing; if present it is once, few, many or a size class.

>TRBJ1-1|NA|15|TRBV6-1|NA
CASSEWRAVNTEAFF
TGTGCCAGCAGTGAGTGGAGGGCCGTGAACACTGAAGCTTTCTTT
>TRBJ2-5|NA|16|TRBV4-1|TRBD2
CASSQGLAGDWETQYF
TGCGCCAGCAGCCAGGGACTAGCGGGAGACTGGGAGACCCAGTACTTC
>TRBJ1-1|NA|13|TRBV7-6|NA
CASSSREVTEAFF
TGTGCCAGCAGCTCCAGGGAGGTCACTGAAGCTTTCTTT
>TRBJ2-7|NA|11|TRBV5-1|NA
CASSGSYEQYF
TGCGCCAGCAGTGGGTCCTACGAGCAGTACTTC
>TRBJ2-3|NA|16|TRBV5-1|TRBD1
CASRRSGTGITDTQYF
TGCGCCAGCAGGCGGTCCGGGACAGGGATAACAGATACGCAGTATTTT
>TRBJ1-1|NA|14|TRBV5-4|TRBD1
CASSRPGTGAEAFF
TGTGCCAGCAGCCGTCCCGGGACAGGGGCTGAAGCTTTCTTT
>TRBJ1-1|NA|15|TRBV4-1|NA
CASSQLGASSTEAFF
TGCGCCAGCAGCCAACTTGGAGCCAGTTCCACTGAAGCTTTCTTT
>TRBJ2-4|NA|15|TRBV4-2|NA
CASSPLGEWENIQYF
TGTGCCAGCAGCCCCTTGGGGGAGTGGGAAAACATTCAGTACTTC
>TRBJ2-2|NA|15|TRBV6-6|TRBD2
CASSYGGSGTGELFF
TGTGCCAGCAGTTACGGCGGGAGCGGGACCGGGGAGCTGTTTTTT
>TRBJ2-5|NA|15|TRBV2|TRBD1
CASNTGQGTWETQYF
TGTGCCAGCAACACCGGACAGGGCACTTGGGAGACCCAGTACTTC
>TRBJ2-5|NA|15|TRBV28|NA
CASSLFFRRGETQYF
TGTGCCAGCAGTTTATTTTTTAGGAGAGGCGAGACCCAGTACTTC
>TRBJ2-1|NA|14|TRBV2|NA
CAQGSGTSYNEQFF
TGTGCCCAGGGATCAGGGACATCATACAATGAGCAGTTCTTC
>TRBJ2-1|NA|13|TRBV29-1|NA
CSVLGLKYNEQFF
TGCAGCGTTTTGGGACTGAAATACAATGAGCAGTTCTTC
>TRBJ2-7|once|15|TRBV7-8|TRBD1
CASSVDRVPAYEQYF
TGTGCCAGCAGCGTCGACAGGGTTCCTGCCTACGAGCAGTACTTC
>TRBJ2-3|NA|17|TRBV5-4|NA
CASSLDDAGLHTDTQYF
TGTGCCAGCAGCTTGGATGATGCGGGACTTCACACAGATACGCAGTATTTT
>TRBJ2-5|NA|14|TRBV14|NA
CASSQVRSAETQYF
TGTGCCAGCAGCCAAGTTCGGTCAGCAGAGACCCAGTACTTC
>TRBJ2-7|NA|14|TRBV28|NA
CASSILDFSYEQYF
TGTGCCAGCAGTATCCTGGACTTTTCCTACGAGCAGTACTTC
>TRBJ2-7|once|14|TRBV4-1|NA
CASSQGSRSYEQYF
TGCGCCAGCAGCCAAGGGTCGAGAAGCTACGAGCAGTACTTC
>TRBJ1-2|NA|13|TRBV7-9|NA
CASSPTGSHGYTF
TGTGCCAGCAGCCCCACAGGGTCTCACGGCTACACCTTC
>TRBJ2-7|few|14|TRBV13|TRBD2
CASSPGLASYEQYF
TGTGCCAGCAGCCCGGGACTAGCGTCGTACGAGCAGTACTTC
>TRBJ1-2|NA|15|TRBV7-9|NA
CASSPPGPSNYGYTF
TGTGCCAGCAGCCCTCCGGGACCTTCTAACTATGGCTACACCTTC
>TRBJ1-1|NA|14|TRBV27|TRBD1
CASMVSRGGTEAFF
TGTGCCAGCATGGTGAGCAGGGGGGGTACTGAAGCTTTCTTT
>TRBJ2-1|NA|16|TRBV19|TRBD2
CASSIAGGSSYNEQFF
TGTGCCAGTAGTATAGCTGGCGGGAGCTCCTACAATGAGCAGTTCTTC
>TRBJ1-1|NA|14|TRBV9|NA
CASNDGGGRTEAFF
TGTGCCAGCAACGACGGGGGAGGGAGAACTGAAGCTTTCTTT
>TRBJ2-7|NA|13|TRBV13|NA
CASSFSDSYEQYF
TGTGCCAGCAGCTTCAGTGACTCCTACGAGCAGTACTTC
>TRBJ2-1|NA|14|TRBV7-9|TRBD1
CAIEQGLLYNEQFF
TGTGCCATCGAACAGGGGCTCTTATACAATGAGCAGTTCTTC